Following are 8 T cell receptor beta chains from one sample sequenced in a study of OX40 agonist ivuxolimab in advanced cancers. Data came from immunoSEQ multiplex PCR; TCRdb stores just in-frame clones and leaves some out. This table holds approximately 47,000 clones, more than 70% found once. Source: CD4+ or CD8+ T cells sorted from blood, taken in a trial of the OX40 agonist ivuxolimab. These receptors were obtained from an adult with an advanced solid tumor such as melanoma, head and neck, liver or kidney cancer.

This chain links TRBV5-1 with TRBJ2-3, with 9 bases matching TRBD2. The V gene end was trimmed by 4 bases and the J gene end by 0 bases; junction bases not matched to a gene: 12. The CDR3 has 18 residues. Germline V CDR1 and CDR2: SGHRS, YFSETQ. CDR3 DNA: TGCGCCAGCAGCGGCGGACTTACTAGCGGGCGGAGCACAGATACGCAGTATTTT. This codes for CASSGGLTSGRSTDTQYF. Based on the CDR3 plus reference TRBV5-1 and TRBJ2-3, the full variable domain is KAGVTQTPRYLIKTRGQQVTLSCSPISGHRSVSWYQQTPGQGLQFLFEYFSETQRNKGNFPGRFSGRQFSNSRSEMNVSTLELGDSALYLCASSGGLTSGRSTDTQYFGPGTRLTVL.

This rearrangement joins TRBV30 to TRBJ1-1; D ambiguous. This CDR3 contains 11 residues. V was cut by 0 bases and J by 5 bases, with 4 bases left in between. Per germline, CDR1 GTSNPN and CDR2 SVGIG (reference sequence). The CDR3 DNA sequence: TGTGCCTGGAGTGTAGGAACTGAAGCTTTCTTT. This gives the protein CAWSVGTEAFF.

The CDR3 here is CASSHSGTRGSKTQYF. In nucleotides, the CDR3 is TGTGCCAGCAGCCATTCCGGGACTAGAGGGAGTAAGACCCAGTACTTC. The J gene is TRBJ2-5, the V gene TRBV11-1; 8 bases are a match to TRBD2. With 5 bases clipped from V and 6 bases from J, the junction kept 14 bases outside the gene matches. The germline gives CDR1 SGHAT, CDR2 FQDESV (reference sequence). The CDR3 is made up of 16 amino acids.

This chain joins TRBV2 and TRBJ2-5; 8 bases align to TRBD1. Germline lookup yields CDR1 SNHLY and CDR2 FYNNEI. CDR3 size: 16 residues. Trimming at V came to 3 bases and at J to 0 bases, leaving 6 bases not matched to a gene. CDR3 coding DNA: TGTGCCAGCAGTGAGTCGACAGGGGCCGACCAAGAGACCCAGTACTTC. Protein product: CASSESTGADQETQYF. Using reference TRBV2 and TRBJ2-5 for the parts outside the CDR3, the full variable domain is EPEVTQTPSHQVTQMGQEVILRCVPISNHLYFYWYRQILGQKVEFLVSFYNNEISEKSEIFDDQFSVERPDGSNFTLKIRSTKLEDSAMYFCASSESTGADQETQYFGPGTRLLVL.

This CDR3 is CASSLDSSGQPQHF. CDR3 nucleotide sequence: TGTGCCAGCAGCCTGGACAGTTCGGGGCAGCCCCAGCATTTT. The chain carries TRBV7-8 and TRBJ1-5, with D possibly being TRBD1 (6 bases). The V end lost 5 bases, the J end lost 7 bases, and 15 bases lay between the germline ends. The V gene's germline CDR1 is SGHVS and CDR2 FQNEAQ. The length of the CDR3 is 14 residues.

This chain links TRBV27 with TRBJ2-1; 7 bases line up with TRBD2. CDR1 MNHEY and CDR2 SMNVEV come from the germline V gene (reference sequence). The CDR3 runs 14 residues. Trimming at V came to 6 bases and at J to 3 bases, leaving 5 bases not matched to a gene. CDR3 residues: CASRSGINYNEQFF. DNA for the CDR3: TGTGCCAGCAGGAGCGGGATCAACTACAATGAGCAGTTCTTC.

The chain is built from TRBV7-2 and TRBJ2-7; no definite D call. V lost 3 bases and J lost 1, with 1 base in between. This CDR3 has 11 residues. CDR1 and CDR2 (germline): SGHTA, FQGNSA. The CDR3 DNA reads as TGTGCCAGCAGCTTTTCCTACGAGCAGTACTTC. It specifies CASSFSYEQYF. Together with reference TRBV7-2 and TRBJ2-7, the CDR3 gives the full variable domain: GAGVSQSPSNKVTEKGKDVELRCDPISGHTALYWYRQSLGQGLEFLIYFQGNSAPDKSGLPSDRFSAERTGGSVSTLTIQRTQQEDSAVYLCASSFSYEQYFGPGTRLTVT.

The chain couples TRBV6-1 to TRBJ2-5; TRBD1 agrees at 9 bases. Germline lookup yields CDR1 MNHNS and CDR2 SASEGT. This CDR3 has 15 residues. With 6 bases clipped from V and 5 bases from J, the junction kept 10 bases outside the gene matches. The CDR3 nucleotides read TGTGCCAGCAGAGGTACAGGGGGCCTTTGGGAGACCCAGTACTTC. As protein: CASRGTGGLWETQYF.